This TCR beta chain stems from a study of T cells after posttransplantation cyclophosphamide (dated by TCRdb to the mid-2010s). Regarding the study in general: Using TRB sequencing, the study followed how the T cell repertoire reconstituted after myeloablative bone marrow transplantation in which posttransplantation cyclophosphamide served as GVHD prophylaxis. Antigen receptor sequencing was done on samples from 35 PTCy-treated patients and from over 15 related bone marrow donors of those patients. Blood from all 35 or so PTCy patients with 1-year posttransplant specimens was subjected to TRB sequencing. In 3 patients, TRB sequencing was also performed on up to roughly 3 more blood samples taken 2 to 5.2 years after transplant, and in 4 patients, pretransplant blood was also TRB-sequenced. Because TRA and TRB clonality correlated tightly in some 10 samples, the subsequent TCR analyses were limited to TRB only. Public TRB sequences were checked against a database of over 3,500 sequences associated with responses to pathogens, tumor antigens, self-antigens and alloantigens. The study at large found these results: Donor-recipient similarity was low at 1-2 months but increased during the first year, and donor CD8+ memory clones often dominated later blood repertoires. Across more than 40 patients, TRB clonality was highly associated with recipient CMV seropositivity and CMV reactivation, and diversity in PTCy patients was similar to diversity in CNI/methotrexate controls. The TRB repertoires of T cells infiltrating skin or GI tract showed only limited overlap with the TRB repertoires of T cells in blood.

TRB sequencing used genomic DNA with the immunoSEQ assay at survey resolution or the hsTCRB kit. For the original study's pipeline: The immunoSEQ software was used for initial read processing, and the LymphoSeq R package was used for repertoire analyses. Clonality was computed as 1 minus normalized Shannon entropy, and a Gini coefficient was also calculated for each TRB dataset. To infer phenotypes in unsorted samples, TRB sequences from sorted subsets of the recipient or donor were mapped onto unsorted samples from the same recipient. TCRdb took this table from immuneACCESS and kept in-frame rearrangements with V and J called. Such tables lack part of the clones; where checked against another copy, unresolved V genes explain under half of the gap, and the rest is unexplained. V, J and clone size derive from that table, while D and trimming were established from the DNA sequence. The sample has fewer than 20,000 clones on record, around 94% of them singletons. The ten largest account for 0.5% to 0.6% of the sample.

CDR1 and CDR2 were assigned from the germline V gene (reference sequence) as LNHDA and SQIVND. Here V drops 5 bases and J drops 4 bases, and the junction holds 5 bases not matched to any gene. The CDR3 goes from the cysteine to the phenylalanine over 13 residues. The entry retains the CDR3 DNA only, 39 bases that are in frame from base 1. What this sample's treatment or condition label stands for: high-dose cyclophosphamide on days +3 and +4 as single-agent GVHD prophylaxis. PTCy patients received busulfan and fludarabine conditioning, a related or unrelated marrow graft, and cyclophosphamide on days +3 and +4. The PTCy-treated patients were enrolled in a prospective multi-institutional clinical trial. Peripheral blood and bone marrow mononuclear cells were isolated by Ficoll-Hypaque density centrifugation and cryopreserved. Sorting of CD4+ and CD8+ T cells, including naive and memory subsets, was performed by FACS on a FACSAria II.

This clone came up once. Which antigen it targets is not known. No quality values exist for individual bases; no much larger clone is one base distant. The chain couples TRBV19 to TRBJ2-7; TRBD1 lines up with 7 middle nucleotides. The sample here was CD4+ T cells sorted from blood, taken after allogeneic stem cell transplant with posttransplant cyclophosphamide. This clonotype originated in a male patient over 55 who received an allogeneic stem cell transplant from a related donor and was CMV-positive. Once a transplant has taken place, some T cells may be donor derived. The sequenced DNA is TGTGCCAGTAGTTCTCAGGGGGAATACGAGCAGTACTTC. This codes for CASSSQGEYEQYF.